These 10 T cell receptor beta chains share one sample of origin, sequenced in a study of T-cell reconstitution after alpha-beta-depleted transplantation in children. Unique molecular identifiers were used in preparing the TCRbeta library. TCRdb reprocessed the PCR reads with MiXCR, giving one entry per CDR3 protein. This repertoire shows some 490,000 distinct CDR3 sequences, under 15% found once; its top ten account for about 5%. This specimen was PBMCs from the stem cell graft donor, taken from the stem cell graft. Receptors originate from a human donor who donated a stem cell graft to a child with combined immunodeficiency.

The genes are TRBV11-3 and TRBJ2-2; 13 bases line up with TRBD2. The germline gives CDR1 SGHNT, CDR2 YENEEA. Trimming cost V 5 bases and J 8 bases; bases outside gene matches: 5. The CDR3 sequence is 15 residues long. The CDR3 DNA sequence: TGTGCCAGCAGCACCGGGACTAGCGGGATTGGGGAGCTGTTTTTT. Translated, it gives CASSTGTSGIGELFF.

V is TRBV6-1 and J is TRBJ2-3; TRBD2 agrees at 9 bases. This CDR3 has 13 residues. Unmatched junction bases numbered 2, after V lost 9 bases and J lost 1 base. Germline V gene sequence: CDR1 MNHNS, CDR2 SASEGT. Written as DNA, the CDR3 is TGTGCCAGTATAGCGGGGGGCACAGATACGCAGTATTTT. It specifies CASIAGGTDTQYF.

The chain has TRBV9 and TRBJ1-2, with 10 bases lining up with TRBD1. The V and J ends lost 5 bases and 6 bases, in that order; junction bases with no gene match: 7. CDR1 and CDR2 (germline): SGDLS, YYNGEE. This CDR3 region has 14 residues. The CDR3 here is CASSAGQGSDGYTF. The DNA for the CDR3 is TGTGCCAGCAGTGCGGGACAGGGGAGCGATGGCTACACCTTC.

The chain carries TRBV5-1 and TRBJ2-7; TRBD2 matches at 10 bases. Trimming removed 0 bases from V and 3 bases from J; junction bases left unmatched: 6. The CDR3 length is 16 residues. Germline CDR1 and CDR2: SGHRS and YFSETQ. CDR3 in amino acids: CASSLAPGTSVYEQYF. The CDR3 coding sequence is TGCGCCAGCAGCTTGGCCCCCGGGACTAGCGTCTACGAGCAGTACTTC.

This clonotype was picked up many times. The rearrangement links TRBV5-1 to TRBJ1-1; 9 nucleotides agree with TRBD1. Trimming took 0 bases from V and 1 from J; bases not matched to a gene: 4. Germline CDR1 and CDR2: SGHRS and YFSETQ. The CDR3 extends over 16 amino acids. This CDR3 reads CASSLAVGQGNTEAFF. The CDR3 bases are TGCGCCAGCAGCTTGGCCGTGGGACAGGGGAACACTGAAGCTTTCTTT.

This clonotype was counted only a few times. The rearrangement uses TRBV30 and TRBJ1-4; D not certain. Germline assignment: CDR1 GTSNPN and CDR2 SVGIG (reference sequence). Trimming cost V 3 bases and J 15 bases, with 14 bases left between them. The CDR3 has 11 residues. CDR3 amino acids: CAWSLGSGMFF. The CDR3 DNA follows: TGTGCCTGGAGCCTGGGCAGTGGAATGTTTTTT.

The genes are TRBV2 and TRBJ2-2, with no clear D. The V gene's germline CDR1 is SNHLY and CDR2 FYNNEI. V gave up 6 bases and J gave up 3 bases, with 11 bases separating them. CDR3 length: 14 amino acids. The CDR3 DNA reads TGTGCCAGCAGGGCGACGAGAGACACCGGGGAGCTGTTTTTT. It encodes CASRATRDTGELFF.

Ten or more counts support this clonotype. The gene calls are TRBV5-1 and TRBJ2-6; no firm D call. Trimming took off 2 bases at V and 1 base at J, with 10 bases between the two ends. The CDR3 spans 16 residues. CDR1 is SGHRS, CDR2 YFSETQ, per germline. CDR3: CASSFSLPSGANVLTF. Written as DNA, the CDR3 is TGCGCCAGCAGCTTTTCCCTCCCGTCTGGGGCCAACGTCCTGACTTTC.

This clonotype has more than one count but fewer than ten. The rearrangement links TRBV4-3 to TRBJ2-3; D may be TRBD1 or TRBD2 (5 bases each). V was trimmed by 3 bases and J by 1 base, leaving 11 bases between them. The CDR3 spans 15 residues. Germline V gene sequence: CDR1 LGHNA, CDR2 YSLEER. The CDR3 loop reads CASSQGDVGTDTQYF. In DNA form, the CDR3 reads TGCGCCAGCAGCCAGGGGGACGTAGGCACAGATACGCAGTATTTT.

This clonotype was seen a few times. CDR3 sequence: CASSSLSGDTQYF. The CDR3 nucleotides read TGCGCCAGCAGCTCACTGTCAGGAGATACGCAGTATTTT. The V gene is TRBV5-1, the J gene TRBJ2-3, with D unclear. V gave up 3 bases and J gave up 5 bases, with 10 bases separating them. In germline, CDR1 is SGHRS, CDR2 YFSETQ. There are 13 residues in the CDR3.